Here is one T cell receptor beta chain with its context. Its antigen is as yet unknown. TCRdb reprocessed the 5' RACE reads via MiXCR and lists one record per CDR3 protein. The sample lists around 480,000 distinct CDR3 sequences; 17% were seen once. CDR3 size: 16 residues. Trimming removed 0 bases from V and 9 bases from J, with 18 bases in between. Germline V CDR1 and CDR2: MNHEY, SVGEGT. The data belong to a study of CD8 T cells in ankylosing spondylitis. General study results and limits: Seemingly distinctive of ankylosing spondylitis blood was a TCR beta motif formed by eight highly homologous variants.

The receptor was isolated from a male donor with ankylosing spondylitis. The sample was blood, either unsorted or a sorted T cell fraction (not recorded which). The chain uses TRBV6-2 or TRBV6-3 and TRBJ2-1; D possibly corresponds to TRBD2 (5 bases). This CDR3 is CASSYSRGSLLGEQFF. The DNA of the CDR3 is TGTGCCAGCAGTTACTCCCGCGGGTCCCTGCTTGGTGAGCAGTTCTTC.